What follows is one T cell receptor beta chain and its context. The data were obtained in a study of shared clonotypes between healthy human individuals. Germline V gene data show CDR1 as SNHLY and CDR2 as FYNNEI. This CDR3 spans 12 amino acids. Trimming cost V 8 bases and J 7 bases, with 14 bases left between them. Some clones are missing from TCRdb's copy, which holds only in-frame ones; the method was immunoSEQ multiplex PCR. The sample shows around 990,000 clones, about 80% of them seen only once. Sequencing was performed on memory CD4+ T cells from PBMCs. Subset specified: CD45RA-negative fraction. This clonotype was sampled from a man aged 18 to 35 in good health. Some clones in this sample may be carry-over from other donors' samples. The chain has TRBV2 and TRBJ1-2, with a weak D call TRBD1 (5 bases). CDR3 bases: TGTGCCAGCGGATGGACGGGGCCTGGCTACACCTTC. It is translated as CASGWTGPGYTF.